A single sample is the source of the 15 T cell receptor beta chains below, sequenced in a study of T cell responses to AZD1222 COVID-19 vaccine. This table comes from immunoSEQ multiplex PCR, and its TCRdb copy is limited to in-frame clones, with some not included. The repertoire has 90,000 to 150,000 clones, about nine tenths of them found once; the top ten carry under 6.5%. The sample consisted of peripheral blood, taken on day 0 of AZD1222 vaccination. These receptors were taken from an adult in good health.

The V and J genes are TRBV4-1 and TRBJ1-1; TRBD1 is a possible D gene (6 bases). The germline V gene encodes CDR1 MGHRA and CDR2 YSYEKL. Between the trimmed V and J ends, which lost 6 bases and 5 bases, there was a span of 16 bases. The CDR3 loop spans 14 amino acids. The CDR3 protein is CASRSPGARTEAFF. CDR3 bases: TGCGCCAGCAGATCCCCGGGGGCTCGAACTGAAGCTTTCTTT.

The gene calls are TRBV14 and TRBJ1-1, with D uncertain. This CDR3 has 13 amino acids. V was pared by 0 bases and J by 10 bases, with 12 bases between. Germline lookup yields CDR1 SGHDN and CDR2 FVKESK. The CDR3 DNA reads as TGTGCCAGCAGCCAAGAAAAGGGTGTGTCAGCTTTCTTT. It yields the protein CASSQEKGVSAFF.

The chain couples TRBV6-5 to TRBJ2-7; D gene ambiguous. Germline assignment: CDR1 MNHEY and CDR2 SVGAGI. V was shortened by 2 bases and J by 0 bases, with 11 bases between the two germline ends. This CDR3 is built from 15 residues. The CDR3 here is CASSYRAYGSYEQYF. The CDR3 DNA reads TGTGCCAGCAGTTACAGGGCATACGGCTCCTACGAGCAGTACTTC.

The CDR3 here is CASSQDKTLYGYTF. CDR3 nucleotides: TGTGCCAGCAGCCAAGACAAAACGCTCTATGGCTACACCTTC. The rearrangement joins TRBV3-1 (or the pseudogene TRBV3-2) to TRBJ1-2; D is uncertain. V was shortened by 0 bases and J by 4 bases, with 9 bases between the two germline ends. The CDR3 loop spans 14 amino acids. Germline V gives CDR1 LGHDT, CDR2 YNNKEL (reference sequence).

This chain connects TRBV3-1 (or the pseudogene TRBV3-2) to TRBJ2-7; D assignment may be TRBD1 or TRBD2 (5 bases each). Germline V CDR1 and CDR2: LGHDT, YNNKEL (reference sequence). V was shortened by 1 base and J by 6 bases, with 10 bases between the two germline ends. The CDR3 loop spans 13 amino acids. This CDR3 reads CASSQGARGEQYF. CDR3 in DNA: TGTGCCAGCAGCCAAGGGGCGAGGGGCGAGCAGTACTTC.

This sequence joins TRBV6-5 and TRBJ2-6; D uncertain. The V end lost 5 bases, the J end lost 2 bases, and 4 bases lay between the germline ends. The germline gives CDR1 MNHEY, CDR2 SVGAGI. This CDR3 has 13 amino acids. As DNA, the CDR3 is TGTGCCAGCAGTCGGGCTGGGGCCAACGTCCTGACTTTC. Its translation is CASSRAGANVLTF.

This rearrangement joins TRBV28 to TRBJ1-2, with D maybe TRBD1 (5 bases). Per germline, CDR1 MDHEN and CDR2 SYDVKM. Trimming removed 5 bases from V and 2 bases from J, with 12 bases in between. This CDR3 is 14 amino acids long. The CDR3 protein is CASSTSGQNYGYTF. DNA for the CDR3: TGTGCCAGCAGTACCTCGGGGCAAAACTATGGCTACACCTTC.

The CDR3: CASSLSGTGGLNTEAFF. CDR3 nucleotides: TGTGCCAGCAGTTTATCGGGTACAGGGGGCCTTAACACTGAAGCTTTCTTT. The V and J genes are TRBV27 and TRBJ1-1; 9 nucleotides line up with TRBD1. CDR1 is MNHEY and CDR2 is SMNVEV in the germline V gene (reference sequence). V dropped 0 bases and J dropped 2; count of bases not matched to a gene: 7. The CDR3 totals 17 residues.

DNA for the CDR3: TGCGCCAGCAGCCAAGATCGGAGGACAGGGGGAGTGGAGACCCAGTACTTC. Translated: CASSQDRRTGGVETQYF. The chain uses TRBV4-3 and TRBJ2-5; 10 bases agree with TRBD1. The J segment lost 5 bases and the V segment lost 0 bases, leaving 9 bases of the junction unmatched. Germline lookup yields CDR1 LGHNA and CDR2 YSLEER. CDR3 size: 17 residues.

J is TRBJ1-3 and V is TRBV6-6; no clear D gene. Germline CDR1 and CDR2: MNHNY and SVGAGI (reference sequence). V lost 2 bases to trimming and J lost 0 bases, with 5 bases between them. The CDR3 runs to 14 residues. The CDR3: CASSYRDSGNTIYF. DNA of the CDR3: TGTGCCAGCAGTTACAGAGACTCTGGAAACACCATATATTTT.

The chain employs TRBV7-2 and TRBJ2-5; tentatively, D is TRBD1 or TRBD2 (5 bases each). CDR1 and CDR2 from the germline V gene are SGHTA and FQGNSA. V was trimmed by 0 bases and J by 1 base, leaving 6 bases between them. The CDR3 is made up of 14 amino acids. The CDR3 region has the DNA TGTGCCAGCAGCTTAGCGGGGGTCCAAGAGACCCAGTACTTC. Amino acids: CASSLAGVQETQYF.

The chain has TRBV6-5 and TRBJ1-5; 9 bases line up with TRBD1. V trimming: 9 bases; J trimming: 7 bases; junction bases outside the gene matches: 13. The V gene's germline CDR1 is MNHEY and CDR2 SVGAGI. The CDR3 length is 15 residues. CDR3 in DNA: TGTGCCAGTGAAGGGACAGGGATATCGGGGCAGCCCCAGCATTTT. Amino acid sequence: CASEGTGISGQPQHF.

CDR3 in amino acids: CAIQAPGQPQHF. DNA for the CDR3: TGTGCCATCCAGGCCCCGGGGCAGCCCCAGCATTTT. The chain employs TRBV24-1 and TRBJ1-5; D unclear. CDR3 size: 12 residues. Trimming removed 11 bases from V and 7 bases from J, with 14 bases in between. The germline V gene has CDR1 KGHDR and CDR2 SFDVKD.

The chain carries TRBV3-1 (or the pseudogene TRBV3-2) and TRBJ2-7; TRBD2 agrees at 10 bases. CDR3 size: 14 residues. Germline CDR1 LGHDT, CDR2 YNNKEL (reference sequence). The V gene end was trimmed by 5 bases and the J gene end by 2 bases; junction bases not matched to a gene: 3. The CDR3 DNA is TGTGCCAGCAGCACAGCGGGGGGGCCCTACGAGCAGTACTTC. Translated: CASSTAGGPYEQYF.

The chain joins TRBV7-2 to TRBJ1-6; no clear D gene. V lost 3 bases to trimming and J lost 2 bases, with 8 bases between them. Germline CDR1 and CDR2: SGHTA and FQGNSA. This CDR3 is 15 amino acids long. The CDR3 here is CASSLGSAYNSPLHF. The CDR3 bases are TGTGCCAGCAGCTTGGGGAGCGCCTATAATTCACCCCTCCACTTT. Together with reference TRBV7-2 and TRBJ1-6, the CDR3 gives the full variable domain: GAGVSQSPSNKVTEKGKDVELRCDPISGHTALYWYRQSLGQGLEFLIYFQGNSAPDKSGLPSDRFSAERTGGSVSTLTIQRTQQEDSAVYLCASSLGSAYNSPLHFGNGTRLTVT.